Sequencing of this T cell receptor (beta chain) was carried out in a study of spatial heterogeneity in lung cancer. Broader study findings: Tracking of tumor mutation counts was seen in expanded intratumoral alpha and beta TCR counts.

The CDR3 runs 13 residues. Germline CDR1 DFQATT, CDR2 SNEGSKA (reference sequence). On each TCR cDNA molecule, a unique molecular identifier was present. TCRdb fed the 5' RACE reads into MiXCR, producing one record per CDR3 protein. Seen here are about 9,700 distinct CDR3 sequences, 8.7% observed once, and the top ten hold about 13%. The time point was: sample taken at primary tumor resection. TCRs were sequenced from unsorted whole RNA of tumor, nontumor lung or PBMC. A word on this clonotype: What it recognizes is unknown.

The chain carries TRBV20-1 and TRBJ2-5; 9 nucleotides line up with TRBD1. Sequenced here: lung tumor tissue, sampled at surgery. This clonotype originated in a female donor with early-stage non-small cell lung cancer. In DNA form, the CDR3 reads TGCAGCAAAGGACAGGGGACGAGGGAGACCCAGTACTTC. Protein product: CSKGQGTRETQYF.